This entry lists 21 T cell receptor beta chains sequenced from one sample in a study of shared clonotypes between healthy human individuals. Using immunoSEQ multiplex PCR, the repertoire was profiled, and TCRdb retains in-frame clones only, with some absent. The sample has millions of clones, more than 85% seen once. The sample consisted of naive CD4+ T cells from PBMCs. Sample subset: CD45RA+ positively selected. The receptors were sampled from a man younger than 30 in good health. Some clones in this sample may be carry-over from other donors' samples.

The V call is TRBV6-1, the J call TRBJ2-7; 9 nucleotides match TRBD1. The J segment lost 6 bases and the V segment lost 5 bases, leaving 8 bases of the junction unmatched. CDR3 length: 14 amino acids. The V gene's germline CDR1 is MNHNS and CDR2 SASEGT. CDR3 bases: TGTGCCAGCAGTCGGGACAGGGAGTCAGGCGAGCAGTACTTC. Translation: CASSRDRESGEQYF.

In the case of this clone: Other DNA sequences in the sample encode the same CDR3. The rearrangement joins TRBV9 to TRBJ2-1; 10 bases map to TRBD2. Germline V gene lookup returns CDR1 SGDLS and CDR2 YYNGEE. CDR3 length: 15 amino acids. The ends lost 3 bases at V and 2 bases at J; junction bases unmatched: 2. CDR3: CASSASGSTYNEQFF. The CDR3 DNA follows: TGTGCCAGCAGCGCTAGCGGGAGTACCTACAATGAGCAGTTCTTC.

The chain carries TRBV28 and TRBJ1-2; possibly TRBD1 for D (5 bases). With 3 bases removed from V and 7 bases from J, the gap between germline ends came to 15 bases. Germline CDR1 MDHEN, CDR2 SYDVKM. The CDR3 extends over 14 amino acids. CDR3 DNA: TGTGCCAGCAGTTTCCCCGCAGGGAGGGCTGGCTACACCTTC. Amino acid sequence: CASSFPAGRAGYTF.

The sample holds one count of this clone. The rearrangement joins TRBV27 to TRBJ2-1; D is possibly TRBD1 or TRBD2 (5 bases each). CDR1 and CDR2 from the germline V gene are MNHEY and SMNVEV (reference sequence). This CDR3 has 15 residues. With 3 bases removed from V and 2 bases from J, the gap between germline ends came to 11 bases. The CDR3 spells CASSFEGTAYNEQFF. In DNA, the CDR3 is TGTGCCAGCAGTTTCGAGGGGACGGCCTACAATGAGCAGTTCTTC.

The chain links TRBV6-1 to TRBJ1-2; TRBD1 might be the D (6 bases). CDR1 is MNHNS and CDR2 is SASEGT in the germline V gene. Trimming cost V 9 bases and J 5 bases, with 22 bases left between them. The CDR3 consists of 15 residues. The CDR3: CASRNSAGAIYGYTF. DNA for the CDR3: TGTGCCAGTCGAAACTCGGCAGGGGCCATTTATGGCTACACCTTC.

CDR3 loop: CASIQRETYNEQFF. The CDR3 DNA follows: TGTGCCAGCATCCAGCGGGAAACCTACAATGAGCAGTTCTTC. The chain couples TRBV7-9 to TRBJ2-1; 7 nucleotides agree with TRBD2. V was pared by 7 bases and J by 2 bases, with 5 bases of the junction left unmatched. This CDR3 has 14 amino acids. The germline V gene has CDR1 SEHNR and CDR2 FQNEAQ (reference sequence).

The chain combines TRBV28 with TRBJ2-7; the D gene is possibly TRBD1 (5 bases). This CDR3 is built from 17 residues. Germline lookup yields CDR1 MDHEN and CDR2 SYDVKM. Trimming pared 4 bases from V and 2 bases from J, leaving 21 bases between. The CDR3 protein is CASSSLTATYFTYEQYF. The CDR3 DNA reads TGTGCCAGCAGTTCCTTGACAGCAACTTATTTCACCTACGAGCAGTACTTC.

The chain has TRBV5-4 and TRBJ2-2, with 12 positions matching TRBD2. Per germline, CDR1 SGHNT and CDR2 YYREEE (reference sequence). V lost 4 bases and J lost 5; bases outside the gene matches: 6. The CDR3 is 16 residues long. CDR3 sequence (DNA): TGTGCCAGCAGCCCCACTAGCGGGAGGTGGACCGGGGAGCTGTTTTTT. As protein: CASSPTSGRWTGELFF.

The chain couples TRBV29-1 to TRBJ2-1; 7 nucleotides line up with TRBD2. The CDR3 covers 14 residues. Trimming took 3 bases from V and 9 from J; bases not matched to a gene: 11. CDR1 is SQVTM and CDR2 is ANQGSEA in the germline V gene. CDR3 sequence: CSVEGGRVFGEQFF. CDR3 DNA: TGCAGCGTTGAGGGGGGGAGGGTCTTTGGTGAGCAGTTCTTC.

The V gene is TRBV7-3, the J gene TRBJ1-1, with 7 bases that match TRBD1. There are 13 residues in the CDR3. V shed 6 bases and J 4 bases; nucleotides not matched to a gene: 5. The germline V gene encodes CDR1 SGHTA and CDR2 FQGTGA. The CDR3 reads CASSTGAGTEAFF. The CDR3 DNA reads TGTGCCAGCAGTACAGGGGCGGGCACTGAAGCTTTCTTT.

The J gene is TRBJ2-1, the V gene TRBV7-9; D possibly corresponds to TRBD2 (5 bases). The V and J ends lost 5 bases and 3 bases respectively, with 11 bases between them. Germline values: CDR1 SEHNR, CDR2 FQNEAQ (reference sequence). CDR3 length: 14 amino acids. This CDR3 reads CASSLGGDYNEQFF. The CDR3 DNA follows: TGTGCCAGCAGCCTAGGAGGTGACTACAATGAGCAGTTCTTC.

The chain links TRBV7-9 to TRBJ2-5; the D is unclear. The CDR3 is 17 amino acids. Germline assignment: CDR1 SEHNR and CDR2 FQNEAQ (reference sequence). Trimming removed 5 bases from V and 5 bases from J, with 24 bases in between. The CDR3 DNA is TGTGCCAGCAGCGAAATGGGTGCTATAGGGTACGGGGAGACCCAGTACTTC. Protein product: CASSEMGAIGYGETQYF.

This chain uses TRBV9 with TRBJ2-6; 7 nucleotides match TRBD1. Trimming at V came to 1 base and at J to 2 bases, leaving 3 bases not matched to a gene. The CDR3 covers 16 residues. CDR1 is SGDLS and CDR2 is YYNGEE in the germline V gene. CDR3: CASSVTTGAGANVLTF. The CDR3 DNA is TGTGCCAGCAGCGTAACCACAGGGGCTGGGGCCAACGTCCTGACTTTC.

The chain links TRBV5-1 to TRBJ2-1; possibly TRBD2 for D (5 bases). V lost 4 bases and J 4 bases, leaving 33 bases between the germline ends. Germline loops: CDR1 SGHRS, CDR2 YFSETQ. The length of the CDR3 is 21 residues. CDR3 nucleotides: TGCGCCAGCAGCAAAACACGTAACCTTGGACTTCCCATAGGAAGGTACAATGAGCAGTTCTTC. Its protein is CASSKTRNLGLPIGRYNEQFF.

As DNA, the CDR3 is TGTGCCAGTATATCCCTAGAAAGGACAGGGGACCCCTACGAGCAGTACTTC. The encoded protein is CASISLERTGDPYEQYF. The chain has TRBV19 and TRBJ2-7; TRBD1 aligns across 9 bases. Germline V gene data show CDR1 as LNHDA and CDR2 as SQIVND (reference sequence). The CDR3 consists of 17 residues. The J segment lost 2 bases and the V segment lost 7 bases, leaving 15 bases of the junction unmatched.

In nucleotides, the CDR3 is TGTGCCAGCAGCTCGACTCGACAGGGTAGCACAGATACGCAGTATTTT. This gives the protein CASSSTRQGSTDTQYF. The chain couples TRBV5-4 to TRBJ2-3; 7 bases agree with TRBD1. CDR1 and CDR2 (germline): SGHNT, YYREEE (reference sequence). V shed 3 bases, J shed 0 bases, and the junction held 7 bases outside the gene matches. This CDR3 is 16 amino acids long.

The CDR3 loop reads CASMGAASGNTIYF. The CDR3, as DNA: TGTGCCAGCATGGGGGCAGCTTCTGGAAACACCATATATTTT. The chain carries TRBV2 and TRBJ1-3; TRBD1 might be the D (6 bases). CDR1 and CDR2 (germline): SNHLY, FYNNEI. The CDR3 consists of 14 residues. Trimming left V 7 bases short and J 1 base short, with 11 bases between.

This clone was counted only a few times. The chain links TRBV19 to TRBJ2-7, with TRBD2 as a possible D gene (7 bases). The CDR3 is made up of 14 amino acids. V lost 5 bases to trimming and J lost 2 bases, with 13 bases between them. Germline values: CDR1 LNHDA, CDR2 SQIVND (reference sequence). CDR3 protein: CASSSIGGPYEQYF. The CDR3 region has the DNA TGTGCCAGTAGTTCCATCGGGGGGCCCTACGAGCAGTACTTC.

Only one count was recorded for this clone. This chain uses TRBV6-1 with TRBJ2-3; 7 bases are shared with TRBD2. V dropped 1 base and J dropped 1; count of bases not matched to a gene: 11. Per germline, CDR1 MNHNS and CDR2 SASEGT. The CDR3 contains 18 residues. CDR3 DNA: TGTGCCAGCAGTGAAGTTATGGGAGGGCCAGCAGGCACAGATACGCAGTATTTT. This sequence encodes CASSEVMGGPAGTDTQYF.

For the CDR3, the DNA is TGTGCCAGCAGTTTTGGGACTAGCGGGAGAAACGACGAGCAGTACTTC. It yields the protein CASSFGTSGRNDEQYF. The chain combines TRBV28 with TRBJ2-7; 14 bases fit TRBD2. The germline gives CDR1 MDHEN, CDR2 SYDVKM. The J segment lost 5 bases and the V segment lost 3 bases, leaving 6 bases of the junction unmatched. This CDR3 is 16 amino acids long.

This clone occurred once. The gene calls are TRBV7-3 and TRBJ2-4, with D perhaps TRBD1 (6 bases). Trimming took off 4 bases at V and 14 bases at J, with 21 bases between the two ends. CDR3 length: 14 amino acids. In germline, CDR1 is SGHTA, CDR2 FQGTGA. The CDR3 sequence is CASSSGGPTGAKYF. CDR3 DNA: TGTGCCAGCAGCTCTGGGGGCCCGACAGGCGCAAAGTACTTC.